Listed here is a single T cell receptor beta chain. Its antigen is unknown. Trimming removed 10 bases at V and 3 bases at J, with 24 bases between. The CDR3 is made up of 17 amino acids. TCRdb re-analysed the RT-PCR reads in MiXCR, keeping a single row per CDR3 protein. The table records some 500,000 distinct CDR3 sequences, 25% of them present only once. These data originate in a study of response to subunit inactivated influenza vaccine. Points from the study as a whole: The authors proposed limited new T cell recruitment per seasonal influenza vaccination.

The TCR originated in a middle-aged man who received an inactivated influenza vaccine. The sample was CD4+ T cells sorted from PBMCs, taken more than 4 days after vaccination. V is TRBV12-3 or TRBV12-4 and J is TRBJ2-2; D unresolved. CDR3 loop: CAICPALFSQDTGELFF. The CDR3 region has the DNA TGTGCCATCTGCCCCGCCCTTTTTAGCCAGGACACCGGGGAGCTGTTTTTT.